These 24 T cell receptor beta chains originate from one sample sequenced in a study of OX40 agonist ivuxolimab in advanced cancers. Data came from immunoSEQ multiplex PCR; TCRdb stores just in-frame clones and leaves some out. The top ten clones hold roughly 5.2% of a sample with more than 60,000 clones, more than 75% of them seen once. The material sequenced was CD4+ or CD8+ T cells sorted from blood, taken in a trial of the OX40 agonist ivuxolimab. The receptors shown here come from an adult with an advanced solid tumor such as melanoma, head and neck, liver or kidney cancer.

The V and J genes are TRBV7-9 and TRBJ1-2; D unresolved. Per germline, CDR1 SEHNR and CDR2 FQNEAQ (reference sequence). Trimming left V 2 bases short and J 8 bases short, with 6 bases between. The CDR3 has 11 amino acids. The CDR3 protein is CASSLREGYTF. The CDR3 bases are TGTGCCAGCAGCTTAAGGGAGGGCTACACCTTC.

In this sample, this clone turned up once. The V call is TRBV14, the J call TRBJ1-2; TRBD1 is a possible D gene (6 bases). The CDR3 totals 14 residues. CDR1 is SGHDN and CDR2 is FVKESK in the germline V gene. Trimming removed 2 bases from V and 8 bases from J, with 15 bases in between. The CDR3 coding sequence is TGTGCCAGCAGCCAAATGACAGGCACCGCAGGCTACACCTTC. It yields the protein CASSQMTGTAGYTF.

The rearrangement links TRBV7-9 to TRBJ1-2, with TRBD1 matching 8 bases. Germline trimming cut 1 base from V and 6 bases from J; bases unmatched to any gene: 19. Per germline, CDR1 SEHNR and CDR2 FQNEAQ (reference sequence). The CDR3 sequence is 19 residues long. CDR3 region: CASSLGMDREGLRADGYTF. The CDR3 coding sequence is TGTGCCAGCAGCTTAGGGATGGACAGGGAAGGGCTTCGAGCGGATGGCTACACCTTC.

In DNA form, the CDR3 reads TGTGCCAGCAGCTTTAGCTCTGGAAACACCATATATTTT. Translation: CASSFSSGNTIYF. V gene TRBV5-6 combines with J gene TRBJ1-3; D call uncertain. The germline V gene encodes CDR1 SGHDT and CDR2 YYEEEE. The CDR3 consists of 13 residues. Trimming removed 2 bases from V and 0 bases from J, with 3 bases in between.

The chain combines TRBV2 with TRBJ1-4, with 7 bases lining up with TRBD1. Trimming cost V 10 bases and J 5 bases; bases outside gene matches: 10. The CDR3 runs 14 residues. Germline V lookup: CDR1 SNHLY, CDR2 FYNNEI. The CDR3 DNA follows: TGTGCCACAGGGGAGGGGGCCTTAAATGAAAAACTGTTTTTT. The encoded protein is CATGEGALNEKLFF.

This clone was detected a few times. V and J are TRBV5-6 and TRBJ2-1; possible D gene TRBD2, 5 bases. CDR3 length: 11 amino acids. Germline V gene sequence: CDR1 SGHDT, CDR2 YYEEEE. The V gene lost 7 bases and the J gene lost 3 bases, with 5 bases spanning the gap. The CDR3 spells CASGSYNEQFF. CDR3 sequence (DNA): TGTGCCAGCGGGAGCTACAATGAGCAGTTCTTC.

The rearrangement links TRBV6-1 to TRBJ2-7; unclear D gene. V was shortened by 10 bases and J by 4 bases, with 14 bases between the two germline ends. CDR1 and CDR2 from the germline V gene are MNHNS and SASEGT. The CDR3 consists of 12 residues. For the CDR3, the DNA is TGTGCCACAGCCCGGGCCGCGTACGAGCAGTACTTC. This gives the protein CATARAAYEQYF.

The chain carries TRBV6-1 and TRBJ1-4; 7 bases align to TRBD1. The V gene's germline CDR1 is MNHNS and CDR2 SASEGT. This CDR3 is built from 15 residues. V shed 5 bases, J shed 5 bases, and the junction held 8 bases outside the gene matches. Written as DNA, the CDR3 is TGTGCCAGCAGTCAGACAGGGCATAGGAATGAAAAACTGTTTTTT. It translates to CASSQTGHRNEKLFF.

The chain carries TRBV4-1 and TRBJ1-5, with D uncertain. V dropped 1 base and J dropped 4 bases, with 11 bases sitting between them. The CDR3 is 15 amino acids. The V gene's germline CDR1 is MGHRA and CDR2 YSYEKL. CDR3 sequence: CASSQAGTFNQPQHF. The CDR3 bases are TGCGCCAGCAGCCAAGCAGGAACTTTTAATCAGCCCCAGCATTTT.

This chain connects TRBV7-9 to TRBJ1-3; no clear D gene. This CDR3 has 11 residues. V was clipped by 7 bases and J by 2 bases, with 3 bases between them. CDR1 SEHNR and CDR2 FQNEAQ come from the germline V gene (reference sequence). The CDR3 is CASTTGNTIYF. Written as DNA, the CDR3 is TGTGCCAGCACTACTGGAAACACCATATATTTT. The whole variable domain, filled in from reference TRBV7-9 and TRBJ1-3, reads DTGVSQNPRHKITKRGQNVTFRCDPISEHNRLYWYRQTLGQGPEFLTYFQNEAQLEKSRLLSDRFSAERPKGSFSTLEIQRTEQGDSAMYLCASTTGNTIYFGEGSWLTVV.

V and J are TRBV7-2 and TRBJ2-5, with 8 nucleotides matching TRBD2. CDR1 and CDR2 from the germline V gene are SGHTA and FQGNSA. This CDR3 has 15 amino acids. Germline trimming cut 2 bases from V and 1 base from J; bases unmatched to any gene: 3. The DNA for the CDR3 is TGTGCCAGCAGCTTAAGCGGGGGCTTCCAAGAGACCCAGTACTTC. Protein: CASSLSGGFQETQYF. Full variable domain (remainder filled in from reference TRBV7-2 and TRBJ2-5): GAGVSQSPSNKVTEKGKDVELRCDPISGHTALYWYRQSLGQGLEFLIYFQGNSAPDKSGLPSDRFSAERTGGSVSTLTIQRTQQEDSAVYLCASSLSGGFQETQYFGPGTRLLVL.

This chain connects TRBV27 to TRBJ1-4; no firm D call. V was cut by 4 bases and J by 0 bases, with 9 bases left in between. The length of the CDR3 is 15 residues. Germline V lookup: CDR1 MNHEY, CDR2 SMNVEV (reference sequence). Here the CDR3 DNA reads TGTGCCAGCAGTTCGGCCTCCGCAACTAATGAAAAACTGTTTTTT. As protein: CASSSASATNEKLFF.

This clone showed up just a few times. This sequence joins TRBV2 and TRBJ2-5; TRBD1 agrees at 7 bases. The CDR3 is 13 residues long. Germline CDR1 and CDR2: SNHLY and FYNNEI. The J segment lost 5 bases and the V segment lost 5 bases, leaving 5 bases of the junction unmatched. The CDR3 DNA sequence: TGTGCCAGCAGTTACAGGGGTGGCGAGACCCAGTACTTC. It specifies CASSYRGGETQYF.

The chain recombines TRBV4-1 with TRBJ2-2; TRBD1 aligns across 7 bases. Trimming cost V 4 bases and J 2 bases; bases outside gene matches: 7. The CDR3 loop spans 16 amino acids. The germline V gene encodes CDR1 MGHRA and CDR2 YSYEKL. As DNA, the CDR3 is TGCGCCAGCAGCCTTTGGCAGGGGGTCAACACCGGGGAGCTGTTTTTT. It translates to CASSLWQGVNTGELFF.

This sequence joins TRBV19 and TRBJ1-6; TRBD1 matches at 7 bases. After removal of 7 bases from V and 4 bases from J, the junction contained 10 bases not matched to a gene. The CDR3 loop spans 16 amino acids. Germline V CDR1 and CDR2: LNHDA, SQIVND (reference sequence). This chain's CDR3 is CASTNRDRLYNSPLHF. The DNA for the CDR3 is TGTGCCAGTACTAACCGGGACAGACTGTATAATTCACCCCTCCACTTT.

The chain couples TRBV19 to TRBJ1-1; D is ambiguous. This CDR3 contains 13 residues. Germline V lookup: CDR1 LNHDA, CDR2 SQIVND (reference sequence). V was pared by 3 bases and J by 8 bases, with 13 bases between. DNA of the CDR3: TGTGCCAGTAGTATTGAAGGGTTAAAGGAAGCTTTCTTT. Its protein product is CASSIEGLKEAFF.

The chain links TRBV5-6 to TRBJ1-5; D ambiguous. Deletions cut 4 bases from V and 0 bases from J, with 11 bases between. In germline, CDR1 is SGHDT, CDR2 YYEEEE. The CDR3 is 15 residues long. CDR3 loop: CASSVRRSSNQPQHF. The CDR3, as DNA: TGTGCCAGCAGCGTCCGGAGGAGTAGCAATCAGCCCCAGCATTTT.

This rearrangement joins TRBV6-4 to TRBJ2-3; possible D gene TRBD2, 6 bases. Germline V CDR1 and CDR2: MRHNA, SNTAGT. Trimming shortened V by 1 base and J by 5 bases, and 7 bases separated the two germline ends. The CDR3 loop spans 13 amino acids. The CDR3 sequence: CASSDYGGDTQYF. The CDR3 bases are TGTGCCAGCAGTGACTACGGGGGAGATACGCAGTATTTT.

The gene calls are TRBV7-2 and TRBJ2-5, with 7 bases identical to TRBD1. Germline trimming cut 5 bases from V and 9 bases from J; bases unmatched to any gene: 9. Germline assignment: CDR1 SGHTA and CDR2 FQGNSA. This CDR3 has 13 residues. DNA of the CDR3: TGTGCCAGCAGCGAGGACAGGCTCGACTCCCAGTACTTC. Translating gives CASSEDRLDSQYF.

V is TRBV23-1 and J is TRBJ2-1, with D possibly TRBD2 on 7 matching bases. TRBV23-1 is reported as an ORF; its role is uncertain. This CDR3 spans 14 amino acids. V lost 2 bases and J lost 12, with 17 bases in between. CDR3: CASSQAGDTPGQFF. In DNA form, the CDR3 reads TGCGCCAGCAGTCAAGCGGGGGACACCCCGGGGCAGTTCTTC.

This clone was seen only a few times. The chain carries TRBV5-6 and TRBJ2-7, with unresolved D. The germline V gene encodes CDR1 SGHDT and CDR2 YYEEEE. The CDR3 consists of 14 residues. The V end was cut by 0 bases, the J end by 9 bases, with 16 bases between. CDR3 DNA sequence: TGTGCCAGCAGCTTGGTAGAGAGTGGCGGCAGGCAGTACTTC. It translates to CASSLVESGGRQYF.

The chain has TRBV7-2 and TRBJ1-2, with 8 bases lining up with TRBD1. Germline values: CDR1 SGHTA, CDR2 FQGNSA. V gave up 5 bases and J gave up 8 bases; unmatched junction bases: 19. The CDR3 contains 17 residues. CDR3 region: CASSLWTGRSIVGGYTF. In nucleotides, the CDR3 is TGTGCCAGCAGCCTGTGGACAGGGAGGAGCATTGTTGGAGGCTACACCTTC.

This rearrangement joins TRBV9 to TRBJ2-4, with 7 positions matching TRBD1. Germline CDR1 is SGDLS and CDR2 is YYNGEE. V dropped 2 bases and J dropped 11; count of bases not matched to a gene: 7. This CDR3 spans 13 amino acids. CDR3 in DNA: TGTGCCAGCAGCGTTGACAGGGTGTCGGTTCAGTACTTC. The encoded protein is CASSVDRVSVQYF.

This clone was observed a single time. The chain links TRBV6-1 to TRBJ2-3, with 10 bases aligning to TRBD2. The CDR3 runs to 15 residues. Germline lookup yields CDR1 MNHNS and CDR2 SASEGT. V dropped 5 bases and J dropped 5; count of bases not matched to a gene: 7. DNA for the CDR3: TGTGCCAGCAGTCGACAGCGGGGGGGTGAAGATACGCAGTATTTT. Translating gives CASSRQRGGEDTQYF.